This TCR beta chain stems from a study of CD8 T cells in Susac syndrome. Random hexamers served to reverse transcribe roughly 0.45 to 1 ug RNA. TCRdb reprocessed the immunoSEQ multiplex PCR reads via MiXCR and lists one record per CDR3 protein. The sample includes about 210,000 distinct CDR3 sequences, roughly 96% seen only once; the top ten take about 0.088%. The V end lost 3 bases, the J end lost 3 bases, and 9 bases lay between the germline ends. The germline CDR1 and CDR2 sequences are MDHEN and SYDVKM. This CDR3 has 14 residues. The sequence was collected from a human donor with multiple sclerosis. This chain uses TRBV28 with TRBJ1-5; D not certain. Source material: CD4+ T cells from PBMCs. CDR3: CASSFVGLNQPQHF. The CDR3 DNA reads as TGTGCCAGCAGTTTCGTAGGGCTCAATCAGCCCCAGCATTTT.